This T cell receptor (beta chain) was identified in a study of blood T cell repertoires in COVID-19. This CDR3 is 16 amino acids long. Germline CDR1 reads SGHAT; CDR2 reads FQNNGV. V gave up 6 bases and J gave up 0 bases; unmatched junction bases: 7. Generated by immunoSEQ multiplex PCR, the TCRdb table keeps only in-frame clones and is missing some. This table holds hundreds of thousands of clones, approximately 88% found once. This TCR came from a young woman with acute or convalescent COVID-19. The V call is TRBV11-2, the J call TRBJ1-1; TRBD1 agrees at 10 bases. What was sequenced was peripheral blood. The CDR3 DNA follows: TGTGCCAGCAGTTATCCGGGACAGGGGATGAACACTGAAGCTTTCTTT. Translation: CASSYPGQGMNTEAFF.